A single count supports the clone carrying this TCR beta chain. What it binds is not known. Sequencing was performed with immunoSEQ multiplex PCR; in TCRdb, only in-frame clones are kept and a portion is missing. The sample includes around 1,800 clones, about 84% of them seen just once. Germline values: CDR1 MDHEN, CDR2 SYDVKM. V dropped 2 bases and J dropped 0 bases, with 11 bases sitting between them. The CDR3 sequence is 16 residues long. The sample originates from a study of graft-versus-host responses after intestinal transplantation. Whole-study context: Tacrolimus plus steroids were given to all recipients for roughly three years, preceded by anti-thymocyte globulin induction.

Study-wide results and limits: Clonal ratios of graft-versus-host to host-versus-graft in allografts were high for patients exhibiting graft-donor T cell macrochimerism. GvH clones were found in recipient marrow; some appeared first in ileum or blood. Early post-transplant HvG declines were associated with peak circulating GvH clone levels.

Once graft tissue had been processed, intraepithelial and lamina propria lymphocytes were released. The sequences come from ileum tissue, collected 12 days after intestinal transplant. The chain carries TRBV28 and TRBJ2-1; D is perhaps TRBD1 (6 bases). The clonotype was recovered from a human patient who received an intestinal transplant, so some T cells may come from the graft donor. Here the CDR3 DNA reads TGTGCCAGCAGTTTAGACAGGCCTAGCTCCTACAATGAGCAGTTCTTC. This codes for CASSLDRPSSYNEQFF.